Following are 12 T cell receptor beta chains from one sample sequenced in a study of blood T cell repertoires in COVID-19. Sequenced by immunoSEQ multiplex PCR; TCRdb stores in-frame clones only, minus some. The repertoire holds approximately 97,000 clones, with around nine tenths as singletons. The source material was peripheral blood. The receptors stem from a woman older than 75 with acute or convalescent COVID-19.

V and J are TRBV28 and TRBJ1-5; 7 nucleotides align to TRBD1. V dropped 3 bases and J dropped 2; count of bases not matched to a gene: 4. The length of the CDR3 is 15 residues. The germline V gene has CDR1 MDHEN and CDR2 SYDVKM. The CDR3 is CASSFKGAGNQPQHF. The CDR3 nucleotides read TGTGCCAGCAGTTTTAAGGGGGCTGGCAATCAGCCCCAGCATTTT.

The chain carries TRBV7-8 and TRBJ2-1; 10 nucleotides agree with TRBD2. With 2 bases clipped from V and 7 bases from J, the junction kept 5 bases outside the gene matches. The CDR3 consists of 15 residues. From germline, CDR1 is SGHVS and CDR2 FQNEAQ. The CDR3 sequence is CASSLRSSGGNEQFF. CDR3 DNA sequence: TGTGCCAGCAGCTTAAGGTCTAGCGGGGGAAATGAGCAGTTCTTC.

The chain's CDR3 is CASSEVGQGGGYTF. CDR3 coding DNA: TGTGCCAGCAGTGAAGTAGGACAGGGTGGTGGCTACACCTTC. V is TRBV2 and J is TRBJ1-2, with 8 bases identical to TRBD1. This CDR3 comprises 14 residues. The trim removed 1 base at V and 7 bases at J, leaving 5 bases unmatched. Germline assignment: CDR1 SNHLY and CDR2 FYNNEI.

V is TRBV5-6 and J is TRBJ2-1, with D maybe TRBD2 (5 bases). CDR3 length: 16 residues. V lost 3 bases and J lost 3, with 16 bases in between. Germline assignment: CDR1 SGHDT and CDR2 YYEEEE. CDR3 residues: CASSSRGRILYNEQFF. The CDR3 bases are TGTGCCAGCAGCTCCCGAGGGCGGATACTCTACAATGAGCAGTTCTTC.

The chain joins TRBV3-1 (or the pseudogene TRBV3-2) to TRBJ1-6; 7 nucleotides align to TRBD1. CDR1 and CDR2 (germline): LGHDT, YNNKEL (reference sequence). J was trimmed by 8 bases and V by 4 bases; bases with no gene match: 11. This CDR3 is 16 amino acids long. The CDR3 loop reads CASSLRTGVVYSPLHF. The CDR3 DNA reads TGTGCCAGCAGCCTCCGAACAGGGGTTGTCTATTCACCCCTCCACTTT.

This chain links TRBV2 with TRBJ1-2; D is unresolved. This CDR3 spans 13 amino acids. Germline CDR1 reads SNHLY; CDR2 reads FYNNEI. The V gene lost 8 bases and the J gene lost 4 bases, with 14 bases spanning the gap. In DNA form, the CDR3 reads TGTGCCAGCTTAGCGGATTTTTTCTATGGCTACACCTTC. This translates into CASLADFFYGYTF. The complete variable domain, with remaining parts taken from reference TRBV2 and TRBJ1-2, reads EPEVTQTPSHQVTQMGQEVILRCVPISNHLYFYWYRQILGQKVEFLVSFYNNEISEKSEIFDDQFSVERPDGSNFTLKIRSTKLEDSAMYFCASLADFFYGYTFGSGTRLTVV.

V gene TRBV5-6 combines with J gene TRBJ2-7; D perhaps matches TRBD2 (7 bases). The V end lost 3 bases, the J end lost 4 bases, and 17 bases lay between the germline ends. The CDR3 consists of 15 residues. Germline V gene sequence: CDR1 SGHDT, CDR2 YYEEEE. In nucleotides, the CDR3 is TGTGCCAGCAGCTCGGTAGGGGGGGACCTATACGAGCAGTACTTC. Protein: CASSSVGGDLYEQYF.

The chain joins TRBV2 to TRBJ2-2; D is unclear. This CDR3 has 14 amino acids. The V end was cut by 4 bases, the J end by 5 bases, with 11 bases between. Germline V gives CDR1 SNHLY, CDR2 FYNNEI. CDR3 sequence (DNA): TGTGCCAGCAGTGGAGTCAGACTTACCGGGGAGCTGTTTTTT. It encodes CASSGVRLTGELFF. The variable domain in full, completed from reference TRBV2 and TRBJ2-2, reads EPEVTQTPSHQVTQMGQEVILRCVPISNHLYFYWYRQILGQKVEFLVSFYNNEISEKSEIFDDQFSVERPDGSNFTLKIRSTKLEDSAMYFCASSGVRLTGELFFGEGSRLTVL.

This rearrangement joins TRBV2 to TRBJ1-2; D is unclear. V lost 5 bases and J 8 bases, leaving 15 bases between the germline ends. CDR1 SNHLY and CDR2 FYNNEI come from the germline V gene. This CDR3 has 13 amino acids. CDR3 nucleotide sequence: TGTGCCAGCAGTTCGAGGATCGAGGGAGGCTACACCTTC. Encoded protein: CASSSRIEGGYTF.

This clone showed up just once. The chain links TRBV7-8 to TRBJ1-3; 7 bases match TRBD1. Trimming removed 3 bases from V and 0 bases from J; junction bases left unmatched: 5. The CDR3 is 16 amino acids. Germline CDR1 and CDR2: SGHVS and FQNEAQ. CDR3 bases: TGTGCCAGCAGCTTGACAGGGTACCCCTCTGGAAACACCATATATTTT. It codes for CASSLTGYPSGNTIYF.

The chain combines TRBV6-5 with TRBJ2-7; TRBD1 matches 9 bases. Looked up from germline, CDR1 is MNHEY and CDR2 is SVGAGI. The CDR3 has 15 residues. The V and J ends lost 0 bases and 5 bases, in that order; junction bases with no gene match: 5. The CDR3 region has the DNA TGTGCCAGCAGTTACTCGAGACAGGGGGTTAACGAGCAGTACTTC. As protein: CASSYSRQGVNEQYF.

This chain connects TRBV5-4 to TRBJ2-7, with D perhaps matching TRBD2 (5 bases). Germline CDR1 SGHNT, CDR2 YYREEE (reference sequence). The CDR3 is made up of 14 amino acids. V was cut by 0 bases and J by 1 base, with 8 bases left in between. The CDR3 reads CASSLAGESYEQYF. The CDR3 bases are TGTGCCAGCAGCTTGGCCGGGGAGTCCTACGAGCAGTACTTC.